The sequence of this T cell receptor beta chain was determined in a study of T cell responses to AZD1222 COVID-19 vaccine. Whole-study findings and limits: CD4 TCRs covered the whole spike, strongest at regions 160-218 and 743-854.

Assay: immunoSEQ multiplex PCR; the TCRdb copy retains only in-frame clones and omits some. The sample has roughly 160,000 clones; 85% to 95% are singletons. Trimming took off 3 bases at V and 15 bases at J, with 21 bases between the two ends. Per germline, CDR1 MDHEN and CDR2 SYDVKM. This CDR3 spans 14 amino acids. Points on this clone: The antigen is not known.

The origin of this receptor is an adult in good health. This rearrangement joins TRBV28 to TRBJ2-1, with a possible D match to TRBD1 (9 bases). The input for sequencing was peripheral blood, taken on day 0 of AZD1222 vaccination. CDR3 nucleotides: TGTGCCAGCAGTTTCATAGCGGGACAGGGAATGGGGTTCTTC. Protein sequence: CASSFIAGQGMGFF.